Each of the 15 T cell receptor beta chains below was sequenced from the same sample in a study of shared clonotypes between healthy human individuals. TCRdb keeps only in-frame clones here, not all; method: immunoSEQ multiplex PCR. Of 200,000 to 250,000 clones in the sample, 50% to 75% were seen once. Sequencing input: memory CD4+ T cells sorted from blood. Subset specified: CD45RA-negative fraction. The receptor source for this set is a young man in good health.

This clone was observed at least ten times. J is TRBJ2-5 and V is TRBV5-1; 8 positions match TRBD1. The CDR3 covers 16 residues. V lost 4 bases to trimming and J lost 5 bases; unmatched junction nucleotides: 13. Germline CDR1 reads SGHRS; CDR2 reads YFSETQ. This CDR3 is CASSNFRDRILETQYF. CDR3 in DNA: TGCGCCAGCAGCAACTTCCGGGACAGGATCTTGGAGACCCAGTACTTC.

For the CDR3, the DNA is TGTGCCAGCAGTCCTACAGGGCTGGGTACCGGGGAGCTGTTTTTT. As protein: CASSPTGLGTGELFF. V usage is TRBV2 and J usage is TRBJ2-2; TRBD1 is a possible D gene (6 bases). V was shortened by 5 bases and J by 5 bases, with 15 bases between the two germline ends. The CDR3 runs to 15 residues. Germline CDR1 SNHLY, CDR2 FYNNEI.

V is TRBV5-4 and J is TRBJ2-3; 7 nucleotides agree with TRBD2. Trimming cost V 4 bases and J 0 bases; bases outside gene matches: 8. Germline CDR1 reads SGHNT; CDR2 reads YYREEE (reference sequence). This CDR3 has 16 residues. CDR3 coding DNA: TGTGCCAGCAGCAAACCGAAGCGGGGTAGCACAGATACGCAGTATTTT. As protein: CASSKPKRGSTDTQYF.

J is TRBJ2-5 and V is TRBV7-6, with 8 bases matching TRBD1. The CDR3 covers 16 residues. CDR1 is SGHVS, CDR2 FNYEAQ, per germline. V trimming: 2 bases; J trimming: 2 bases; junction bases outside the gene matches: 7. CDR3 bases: TGTGCCAGCAGCTTAAGGACAGGGTGGGGGCAAGAGACCCAGTACTTC. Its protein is CASSLRTGWGQETQYF.

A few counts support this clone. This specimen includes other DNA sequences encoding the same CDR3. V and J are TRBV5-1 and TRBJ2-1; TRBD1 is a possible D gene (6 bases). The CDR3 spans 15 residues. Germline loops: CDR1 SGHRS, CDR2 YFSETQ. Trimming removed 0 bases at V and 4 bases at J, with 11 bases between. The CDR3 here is CASSLDGRGYNEQFF. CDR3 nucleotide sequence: TGCGCCAGCAGCTTGGATGGCAGGGGTTACAATGAGCAGTTCTTC.

CDR3: CASSVQGSGNTIYF. CDR3 nucleotide sequence: TGTGCCAGCAGCGTACAGGGCTCTGGAAACACCATATATTTT. The chain links TRBV9 to TRBJ1-3; D is possibly TRBD1 (5 bases). There are 14 residues in the CDR3. With 1 base removed from V and 0 bases from J, the gap between germline ends came to 5 bases. Germline values: CDR1 SGDLS, CDR2 YYNGEE. Full variable domain (remainder filled in from reference TRBV9 and TRBJ1-3): DSGVTQTPKHLITATGQRVTLRCSPRSGDLSVYWYQQSLDQGLQFLIQYYNGEERAKGNILERFSAQQFPDLHSELNLSSLELGDSALYFCASSVQGSGNTIYFGEGSWLTVV.

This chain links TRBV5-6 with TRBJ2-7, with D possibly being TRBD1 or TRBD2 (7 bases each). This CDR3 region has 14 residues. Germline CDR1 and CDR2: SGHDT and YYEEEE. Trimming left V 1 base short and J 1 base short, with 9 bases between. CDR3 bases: TGTGCCAGCAGCTTGCAGGGGGGGTCCTACGAGCAGTACTTC. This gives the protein CASSLQGGSYEQYF.

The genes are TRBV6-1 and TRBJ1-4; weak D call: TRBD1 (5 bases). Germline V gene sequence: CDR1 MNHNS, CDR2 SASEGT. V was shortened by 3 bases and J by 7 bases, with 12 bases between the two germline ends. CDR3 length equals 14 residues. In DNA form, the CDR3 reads TGTGCCAGCAGTGAGGGACCAATCGGTGAAAAACTGTTTTTT. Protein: CASSEGPIGEKLFF.

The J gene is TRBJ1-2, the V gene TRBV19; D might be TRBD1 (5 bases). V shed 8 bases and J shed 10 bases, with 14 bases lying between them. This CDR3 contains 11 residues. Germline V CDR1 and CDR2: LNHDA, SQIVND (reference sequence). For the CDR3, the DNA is TGTGCCAGTGGGACCCGGGGGAACTACACCTTC. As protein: CASGTRGNYTF.

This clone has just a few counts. The CDR3 loop reads CASSHRSGHTDTQYF. Written as DNA, the CDR3 is TGTGCCAGCAGTCATCGTAGCGGCCACACAGATACGCAGTATTTT. The J gene is TRBJ2-3, the V gene TRBV27; D might be TRBD2 (6 bases). The CDR3 spans 15 residues. The germline CDR1 and CDR2 sequences are MNHEY and SMNVEV (reference sequence). Trimming removed 5 bases from V and 2 bases from J, with 14 bases in between.

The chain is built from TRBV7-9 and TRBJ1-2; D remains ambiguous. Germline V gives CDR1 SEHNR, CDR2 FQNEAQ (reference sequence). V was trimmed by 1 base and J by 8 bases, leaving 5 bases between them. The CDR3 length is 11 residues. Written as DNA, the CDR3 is TGTGCCAGCAGCTTAGTGCGAGGCTACACCTTC. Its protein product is CASSLVRGYTF.

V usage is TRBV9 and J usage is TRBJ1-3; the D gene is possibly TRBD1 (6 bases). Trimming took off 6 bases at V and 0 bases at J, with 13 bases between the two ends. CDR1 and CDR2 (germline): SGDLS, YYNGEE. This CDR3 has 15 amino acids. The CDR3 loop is CASNRVRGSGNTIYF. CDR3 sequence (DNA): TGTGCCAGCAACAGGGTTAGAGGCTCTGGAAACACCATATATTTT. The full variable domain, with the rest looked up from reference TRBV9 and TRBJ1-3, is DSGVTQTPKHLITATGQRVTLRCSPRSGDLSVYWYQQSLDQGLQFLIQYYNGEERAKGNILERFSAQQFPDLHSELNLSSLELGDSALYFCASNRVRGSGNTIYFGEGSWLTVV.

The CDR3 nucleotides are TGTGCCAGCACCTCCTCCGGGGTACTCAAGACCCAGTACTTC. Translation: CASTSSGVLKTQYF. J is TRBJ2-5 and V is TRBV7-9; D possibly corresponds to TRBD2 (5 bases). CDR1 SEHNR and CDR2 FQNEAQ come from the germline V gene (reference sequence). V was cut by 7 bases and J by 6 bases, with 18 bases left in between. CDR3 size: 14 residues. Full variable domain (rest looked up from reference TRBV7-9 and TRBJ2-5): DTGVSQNPRHKITKRGQNVTFRCDPISEHNRLYWYRQTLGQGPEFLTYFQNEAQLEKSRLLSDRFSAERPKGSFSTLEIQRTEQGDSAMYLCASTSSGVLKTQYFGPGTRLLVL.

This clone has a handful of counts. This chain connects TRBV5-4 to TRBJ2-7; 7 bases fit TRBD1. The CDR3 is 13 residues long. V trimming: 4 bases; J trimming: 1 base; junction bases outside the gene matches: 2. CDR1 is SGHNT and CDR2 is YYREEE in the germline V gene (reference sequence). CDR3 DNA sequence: TGTGCCAGCAGCAGGGACAGATCCTACGAGCAGTACTTC. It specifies CASSRDRSYEQYF.

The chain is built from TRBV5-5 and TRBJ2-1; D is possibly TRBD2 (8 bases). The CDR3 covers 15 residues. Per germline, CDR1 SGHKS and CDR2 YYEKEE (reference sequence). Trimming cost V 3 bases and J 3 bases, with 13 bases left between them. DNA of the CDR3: TGTGCCAGCAGCTCGGGGGGGACAGTCTACAATGAGCAGTTCTTC. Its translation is CASSSGGTVYNEQFF.